The clone carrying this T cell receptor beta chain was counted many times. The antigen is unknown. This entry belongs to a study of human T cells and chemical hapten exposure. Single cDNA molecules in the library carried unique molecular identifiers attached during preparation. Original processing methods: Across samples, TCR counts had a median of roughly 98,000 and ranged from about 23,224 to 700,000. Each CDR3 protein is one row after TCRdb ran MiXCR on the RACE reads. TCRdb assigned the V and J calls; the authors' analysis was not used. The sample has tens of thousands of distinct CDR3 sequences; about 5.5% are singletons. The study, taken as a whole, reports: With DPC sensitization, TCRs exceeding 1 in 1000 frequency showed no change.

The time point denotes: healthy volunteer bleed at 6 weeks. Total RNA was isolated from whole blood that had not been fractionated. The receptor was derived from a human donor in good health. Some clones in this sample may be carry-over from other donors' samples. The sequenced material came from whole blood.

The CDR3 DNA reads as TGTGCCAGCTGTAGAGCTGCAACTAATGAAAAACTGTTTTTT. Translating it yields CASCRAATNEKLFF. V and J are TRBV18 and TRBJ1-4; D remains ambiguous. The CDR3 contains 14 residues. Germline-derived CDR1 and CDR2 are KGHSH and LQKENI. V was cut by 7 bases and J by 0 bases, with 9 bases left in between.